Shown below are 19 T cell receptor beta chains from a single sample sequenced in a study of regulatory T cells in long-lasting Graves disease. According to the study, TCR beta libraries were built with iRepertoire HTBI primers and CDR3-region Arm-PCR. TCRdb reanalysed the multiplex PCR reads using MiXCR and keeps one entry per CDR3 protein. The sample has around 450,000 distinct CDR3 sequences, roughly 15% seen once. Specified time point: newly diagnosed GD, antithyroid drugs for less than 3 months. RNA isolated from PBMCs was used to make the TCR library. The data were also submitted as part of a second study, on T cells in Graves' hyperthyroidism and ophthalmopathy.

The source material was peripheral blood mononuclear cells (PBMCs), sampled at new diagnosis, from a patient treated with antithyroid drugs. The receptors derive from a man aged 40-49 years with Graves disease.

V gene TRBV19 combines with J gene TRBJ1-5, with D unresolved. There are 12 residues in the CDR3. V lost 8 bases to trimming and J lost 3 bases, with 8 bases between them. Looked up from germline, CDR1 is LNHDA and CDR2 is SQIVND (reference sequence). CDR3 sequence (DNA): TGTGCCAGTCGCCATTTCAATCAGCCCCAGCATTTT. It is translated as CASRHFNQPQHF.

CDR3 in DNA: TGTGCCAGCAGCCTCCCTCCGCAGTATTTT. The encoded protein is CASSLPPQYF. This sequence joins TRBV7-2 and TRBJ2-3; D gene ambiguous. The CDR3 has 10 residues. Trimming removed 5 bases from V and 10 bases from J, with 7 bases in between. The V gene's germline CDR1 is SGHTA and CDR2 FQGNSA. The full variable domain, rest sourced from reference TRBV7-2 and TRBJ2-3, is GAGVSQSPSNKVTEKGKDVELRCDPISGHTALYWYRQSLGQGLEFLIYFQGNSAPDKSGLPSDRFSAERTGGSVSTLTIQRTQQEDSAVYLCASSLPPQYFGPGTRLTVL.

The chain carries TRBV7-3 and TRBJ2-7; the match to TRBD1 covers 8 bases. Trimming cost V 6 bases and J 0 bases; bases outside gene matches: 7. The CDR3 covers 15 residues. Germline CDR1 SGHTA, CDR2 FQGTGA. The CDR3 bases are TGTGCCAGCAGTTTTCGGGACAGGAACTCCTACGAGCAGTACTTC. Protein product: CASSFRDRNSYEQYF.

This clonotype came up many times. As DNA, the CDR3 is TGTGCCACCAGAGACCCCGGGACTAGTGCCTACGAGCAGTACTTC. Translating gives CATRDPGTSAYEQYF. The rearrangement links TRBV24-1 to TRBJ2-7; 8 positions agree with TRBD2. Germline V gives CDR1 KGHDR, CDR2 SFDVKD. J lost 2 bases, V lost 7 bases, and 9 bases had no gene match. This CDR3 is built from 15 residues.

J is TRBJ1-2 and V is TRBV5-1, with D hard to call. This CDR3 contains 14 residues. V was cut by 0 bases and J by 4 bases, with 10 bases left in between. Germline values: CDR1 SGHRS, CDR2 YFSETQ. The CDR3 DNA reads TGCGCCAGCAGCTTGGGGGAGGGCCTCTATGGCTACACCTTC. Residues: CASSLGEGLYGYTF.

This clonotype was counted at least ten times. For the CDR3, the DNA is TGTGCCAGCAGCTTGGCTGGGGCCGGAAACACCGGGGAGCTGTTTTTT. This translates into CASSLAGAGNTGELFF. The chain carries TRBV5-6 and TRBJ2-2, with a tentative D call TRBD1 (5 bases). The length of the CDR3 is 16 residues. V dropped 0 bases and J dropped 2 bases, with 11 bases sitting between them. Per the germline V gene, CDR1 is SGHDT and CDR2 is YYEEEE.

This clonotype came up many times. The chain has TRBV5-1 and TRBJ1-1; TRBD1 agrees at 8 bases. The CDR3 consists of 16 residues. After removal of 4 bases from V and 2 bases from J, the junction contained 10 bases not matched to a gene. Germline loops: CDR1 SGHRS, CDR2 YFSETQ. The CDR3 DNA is TGCGCCAGCAGCGACCGGACAGGGATCTCAAACACTGAAGCTTTCTTT. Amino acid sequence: CASSDRTGISNTEAFF.

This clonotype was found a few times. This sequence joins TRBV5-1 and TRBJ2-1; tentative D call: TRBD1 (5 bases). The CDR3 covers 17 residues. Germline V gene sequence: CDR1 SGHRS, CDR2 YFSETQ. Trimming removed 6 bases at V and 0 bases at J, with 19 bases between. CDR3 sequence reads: CASTGGASLFSYNEQFF. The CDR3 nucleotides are TGCGCCAGCACCGGTGGGGCTAGTCTTTTCTCCTACAATGAGCAGTTCTTC.

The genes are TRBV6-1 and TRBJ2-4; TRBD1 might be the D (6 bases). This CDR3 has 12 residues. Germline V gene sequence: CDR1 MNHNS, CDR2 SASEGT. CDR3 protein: CELGACENIQYF. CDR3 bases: TGTGAACTGGGGGCATGTGAAAACATTCAGTACTTC.

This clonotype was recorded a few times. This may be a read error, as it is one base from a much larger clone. The DNA of the CDR3 is TGTGCCAGCAGCTGGCGGAACACTGAAGCTTTCTTT. Its translation: CASSWRNTEAFF. V is TRBV11-3 and J is TRBJ1-1; D is unclear. V was shortened by 4 bases and J by 1 base, with 4 bases between the two germline ends. Per germline, CDR1 SGHNT and CDR2 YENEEA. The CDR3 loop spans 12 amino acids.

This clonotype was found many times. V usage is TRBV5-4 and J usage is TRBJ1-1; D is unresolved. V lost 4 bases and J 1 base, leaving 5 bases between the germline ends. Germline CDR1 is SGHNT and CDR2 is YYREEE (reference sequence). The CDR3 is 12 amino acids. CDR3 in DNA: TGTGCCAGCAGCCGGAGGAACACTGAAGCTTTCTTT. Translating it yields CASSRRNTEAFF.

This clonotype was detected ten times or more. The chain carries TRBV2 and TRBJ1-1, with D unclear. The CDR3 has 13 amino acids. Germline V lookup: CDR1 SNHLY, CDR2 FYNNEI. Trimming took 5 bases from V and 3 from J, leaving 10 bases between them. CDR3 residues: CASSRRADTEAFF. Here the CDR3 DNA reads TGTGCCAGCAGTAGACGAGCGGACACTGAAGCTTTCTTT.

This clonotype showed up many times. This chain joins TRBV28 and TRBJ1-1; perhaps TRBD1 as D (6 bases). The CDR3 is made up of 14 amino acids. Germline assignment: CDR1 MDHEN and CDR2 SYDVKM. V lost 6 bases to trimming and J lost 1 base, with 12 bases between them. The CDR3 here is CASRVGGTNTEAFF. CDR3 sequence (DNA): TGTGCCAGCAGAGTAGGGGGGACGAACACTGAAGCTTTCTTT.

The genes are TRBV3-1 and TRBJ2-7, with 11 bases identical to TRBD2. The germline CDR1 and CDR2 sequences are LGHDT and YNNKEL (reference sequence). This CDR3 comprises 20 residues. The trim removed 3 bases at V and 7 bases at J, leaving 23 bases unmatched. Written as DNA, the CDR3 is TGTGCCAGCAGCCAGCTAGGGACTAGCGGAGGGGACAGGGAATTCGATGAGCAGTACTTC. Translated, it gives CASSQLGTSGGDREFDEQYF.

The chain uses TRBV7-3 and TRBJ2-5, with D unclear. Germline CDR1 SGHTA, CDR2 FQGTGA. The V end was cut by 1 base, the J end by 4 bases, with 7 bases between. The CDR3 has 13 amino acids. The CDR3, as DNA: TGTGCCAGCAGCTTAAGCCACCTAGAGACCCAGTACTTC. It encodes CASSLSHLETQYF. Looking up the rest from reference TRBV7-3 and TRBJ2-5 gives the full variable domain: GAGVSQTPSNKVTEKGKYVELRCDPISGHTALYWYRQSLGQGPEFLIYFQGTGAADDSGLPNDRFFAVRPEGSVSTLKIQRTERGDSAVYLCASSLSHLETQYFGPGTRLLVL.

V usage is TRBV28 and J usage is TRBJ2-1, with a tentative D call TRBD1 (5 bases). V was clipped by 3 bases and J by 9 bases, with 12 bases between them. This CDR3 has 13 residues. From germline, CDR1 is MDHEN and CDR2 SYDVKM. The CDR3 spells CASSFQDTVEQFF. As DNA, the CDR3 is TGTGCCAGCAGTTTCCAGGACACCGTTGAGCAGTTCTTC.

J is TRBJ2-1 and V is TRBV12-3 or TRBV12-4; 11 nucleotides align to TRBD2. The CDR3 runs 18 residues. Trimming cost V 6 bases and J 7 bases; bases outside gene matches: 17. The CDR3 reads CASSQEAALAGGLNEQFF. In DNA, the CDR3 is TGTGCCAGCAGCCAAGAGGCCGCGCTAGCGGGAGGTCTTAATGAGCAGTTCTTC.

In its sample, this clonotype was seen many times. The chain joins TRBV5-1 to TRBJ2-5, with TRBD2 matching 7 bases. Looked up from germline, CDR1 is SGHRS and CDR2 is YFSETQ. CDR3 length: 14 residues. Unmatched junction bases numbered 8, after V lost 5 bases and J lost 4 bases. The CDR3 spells CASRTASGGETQYF. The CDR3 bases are TGCGCCAGCAGAACGGCTAGCGGAGGAGAGACCCAGTACTTC. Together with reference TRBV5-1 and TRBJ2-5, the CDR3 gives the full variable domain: KAGVTQTPRYLIKTRGQQVTLSCSPISGHRSVSWYQQTPGQGLQFLFEYFSETQRNKGNFPGRFSGRQFSNSRSEMNVSTLELGDSALYLCASRTASGGETQYFGPGTRLLVL.

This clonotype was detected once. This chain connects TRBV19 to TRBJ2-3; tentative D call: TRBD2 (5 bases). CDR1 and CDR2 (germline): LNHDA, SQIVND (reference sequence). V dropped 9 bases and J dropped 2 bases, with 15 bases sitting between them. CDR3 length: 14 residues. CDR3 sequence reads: CASQLSGSTDTQYF. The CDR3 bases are TGTGCCAGCCAGCTCTCGGGGTCCACAGATACGCAGTATTTT.